These T cell receptor beta chains were read from a single sample in a study of blood T cell repertoires in COVID-19. The repertoire was sequenced with immunoSEQ multiplex PCR; TCRdb's copy has only in-frame clones and lacks some. The table lists 360,000 or so clones, more than 70% of them singletons. Material: peripheral blood. Receptor source: a woman aged 55-69 years with COVID-19, enrolled during active disease. Each CDR3 is given with its conserved first and last residue. A D gene is named only where the DNA matches it firmly. For some rows the clone size is stated as once, few or many, or as a class when expanded; others skip it.

>-|once|TRBV3-1/TRBV3-2|TRBJ1-2
TGTGCCAGCAGCCCTGACAGCTACTATGGCTACACCTTC
CASSPDSYYGYTF
>-|once|TRBV5-1|TRBJ1-1
TGCGCCAGCAGCTTGGAACAGATTGGCACTGAAGCTTTCTTT
CASSLEQIGTEAFF
>-|once|TRBV19|TRBJ1-2
TGTGCCAGTAGTATGACGCACAGGGATTATGGCTACACCTTC
CASSMTHRDYGYTF
>-|-|TRBV7-9|TRBJ2-3
TGTGCCAGCAGCTTAGGGGACACGTCGCAGTATTTT
CASSLGDTSQYF
>-|-|TRBV5-4|TRBJ2-7
TGTGCCAGCAGCCCGGACACGAGGAACTACGAGCAGTACTTC
CASSPDTRNYEQYF
>TRBD1|-|TRBV4-2|TRBJ1-2
TGTGCCAGCAGCCAAGATACGACAGGGTCCTATGGCTACACCTTC
CASSQDTTGSYGYTF
>TRBD1|-|TRBV5-6|TRBJ1-6
TGTGCCAGCAGCTTGGTGGGACAGCCATCCTATAATTCACCCCTCCACTTT
CASSLVGQPSYNSPLHF
>TRBD1|few|TRBV18|TRBJ2-1
TGTGCCAGCTCACTAAAGGACAGGGTTAATGAGCAGTTCTTC
CASSLKDRVNEQFF
>-|once|TRBV5-5|TRBJ2-7
TGTGCCAGCAGCTACGCCACAGGGTCCTACGAGCAGTACTTC
CASSYATGSYEQYF
>-|-|TRBV27|TRBJ1-2
TGTGCCAGCAGTTCACCCGGACAGAGCTATGGCTACACCTTC
CASSSPGQSYGYTF
>-|-|TRBV7-8|TRBJ1-4
TGTGCCAGCAGCTTACGACAGCTTAATGAAAAACTGTTTTTT
CASSLRQLNEKLFF
>TRBD1|-|TRBV2|TRBJ1-2
TGTGCCAGCAGAGCGAGAGGACAGGGTGGGGGCTACACCTTC
CASRARGQGGGYTF
>TRBD1|-|TRBV28|TRBJ1-2
TGTGCCAGCAGTGATTATTCGGGGACAGGGAACTATGGCTACACCTTC
CASSDYSGTGNYGYTF
>-|-|TRBV6-5|TRBJ1-2
TGTGCCAGCAGTTTCGGACAGACGAACTATGGCTACACCTTC
CASSFGQTNYGYTF
>-|-|TRBV28|TRBJ1-4
TGTGCCAGCAGTTCATCGACAGGTAACCCACGCTATGAAAAACTGTTTTTT
CASSSSTGNPRYEKLFF
>-|-|TRBV11-2|TRBJ1-1
TGTGCCAGCAGCTGGCTGCCAAAAAACACTGAAGCTTTCTTT
CASSWLPKNTEAFF
>TRBD1|-|TRBV18|TRBJ1-1
TGTGCCAGCTCATCCGCGGACAGGGCGAACACTGAAGCTTTCTTT
CASSSADRANTEAFF
>-|-|TRBV9|TRBJ2-5
TGTGCCAGCAGCGCTAGGGGCGGCCTTAAAGAGACCCAGTACTTC
CASSARGGLKETQYF
>TRBD2|-|TRBV28|TRBJ2-1
TGTGCCAGCAGGGAAACTAGCGGGGGGAGGTATGAGCAGTTCTTC
CASRETSGGRYEQFF
>-|-|TRBV10-2|TRBJ1-3
TGCGCCAGCAGGGCAGGGCCATCTGGAAACACCATATATTTT
CASRAGPSGNTIYF
>TRBD1|-|TRBV5-5|TRBJ1-1
TGTGCCAGCAGCCAAGGGACAGGTCACACTGAAGCTTTCTTT
CASSQGTGHTEAFF
>TRBD1|once|TRBV18|TRBJ1-4
TGTGCCAGCTCACCACCGGGGGACAGGGGCGAAAAACTGTTTTTT
CASSPPGDRGEKLFF
>-|-|TRBV10-3|TRBJ1-6
TGTGCCATCAGGAGCTGGACAGATAATTCACCCCTCCACTTT
CAIRSWTDNSPLHF
>-|-|TRBV3-1/TRBV3-2|TRBJ1-2
TGTGCCAGCAGCGGAGCGAGTCAGGGTTCAGGTGGCTACACCTTC
CASSGASQGSGGYTF
>-|-|TRBV7-6|TRBJ2-2
TGTGCCAGCAGCTTACGCGGCTCCGGTGGCCAGATGAACACCGGGGAGCTGTTTTTT
CASSLRGSGGQMNTGELFF
>-|once|TRBV5-6|TRBJ1-2
TGTGCCAGCAGCTTGAGAAGGAGGAACTATGGCTACACCTTC
CASSLRRRNYGYTF
>TRBD2|once|TRBV4-1|TRBJ2-1
TGCGCCAGCAGCCAAGGACTAGCGGACTACAATGAGCAGTTCTTC
CASSQGLADYNEQFF
>-|-|TRBV28|TRBJ1-3
TGTGCCAGCAGCCGCTGGTTATGGGGGCGATCTGGAAACACCATATATTTT
CASSRWLWGRSGNTIYF